This TCR beta chain was identified in a study of cytomegalovirus exposure and HLA in healthy donors. Overall study context: In terms of ancestry, the Caucasian-associated cluster contained about four fifths of the approximately 400 genotyped donors. Study results and caveats: Later findings reportedly placed an Asian-associated ancestry cluster below the approximately 700-donor mean for N-insertions. DRB1 showed the most TCR associations and HLA-C the fewest in a later analysis, as rates varied by HLA locus.

Germline V CDR1 and CDR2: SGHDN, FVKESK. The CDR3 consists of 17 residues. V was cut by 4 bases and J by 1 base, with 18 bases left in between. As to this clone: The antigen is undetermined.

The PCR made use of 60 Vbeta and 13 Jbeta primers. The protocol was immunoSEQ multiplex PCR, while the TCRdb copy is restricted to in-frame clones and leaves out a portion. The table lists under 200,000 clones, 82% of them singletons. The sample comprised PBMCs. This TCR derives from a girl under 10 years old in good health and CMV-seropositive. The chain couples TRBV14 to TRBJ2-3; a possible D gene is TRBD2 (5 bases). The CDR3 DNA is TGTGCCAGCAGCCCCCGCCCGGGGAACAGCCGCACAGATACGCAGTATTTT. It is translated as CASSPRPGNSRTDTQYF.